One and the same sample provided the 22 T cell receptor beta chains below, sequenced in a study of blood T cell repertoires in COVID-19. Some clones are missing from TCRdb's copy, which holds only in-frame ones; the method was immunoSEQ multiplex PCR. This table holds tens of thousands of clones, around 90% found once. The sequencing input was peripheral blood. Receptors originate from a man aged 55-75 years with acute or convalescent COVID-19.

In its sample, this clone was seen once. The rearrangement links TRBV2 to TRBJ1-5; perhaps TRBD1 as D (6 bases). This CDR3 comprises 14 residues. The germline CDR1 and CDR2 sequences are SNHLY and FYNNEI. Trimming shortened V by 2 bases and J by 7 bases, and 12 bases separated the two germline ends. In DNA, the CDR3 is TGTGCCAGCAGTGAATCAGGGGTACGACAGCCCCAGCATTTT. Protein product: CASSESGVRQPQHF.

The chain carries TRBV4-3 and TRBJ2-5; possible D gene TRBD2, 7 bases. The germline V gene has CDR1 LGHNA and CDR2 YSLEER. The CDR3 is 15 residues long. With 8 bases removed from V and 1 base from J, the gap between germline ends came to 17 bases. Written as DNA, the CDR3 is TGCGCCAGCTCGCTGGGGGGGGGCCCCCAAGAGACCCAGTACTTC. Encoded protein: CASSLGGGPQETQYF.

CDR3 amino acids: CASSMLDRVGNQPQHF. The CDR3, as DNA: TGTGCCAGCTCCATGCTGGACAGGGTCGGAAATCAGCCCCAGCATTTT. The chain employs TRBV19 and TRBJ1-5, with 8 positions matching TRBD1. This CDR3 spans 16 amino acids. V lost 9 bases, J lost 4 bases, and 14 bases stayed unmatched. Germline V gives CDR1 LNHDA, CDR2 SQIVND (reference sequence).

The rearrangement links TRBV9 to TRBJ2-3; 10 bases align to TRBD2. Germline V gives CDR1 SGDLS, CDR2 YYNGEE. The CDR3 length is 16 residues. V lost 4 bases to trimming and J lost 4 bases; unmatched junction nucleotides: 9. The CDR3 is CASSFTGTSVPDTQYF. Written as DNA, the CDR3 is TGTGCCAGCAGCTTCACCGGGACTAGCGTGCCAGATACGCAGTATTTT.

The chain employs TRBV4-3 and TRBJ1-3; possible D gene TRBD1, 6 bases. Germline V gene sequence: CDR1 LGHNA, CDR2 YSLEER. Trimming took 3 bases from V and 0 from J, leaving 12 bases between them. This CDR3 region has 16 residues. CDR3 amino acids: CASSHRGGSSGNTIYF. Here the CDR3 DNA reads TGCGCCAGCAGCCACAGGGGAGGGTCCTCTGGAAACACCATATATTTT.

This chain joins TRBV5-6 and TRBJ2-6; no firm D call. Germline V gene sequence: CDR1 SGHDT, CDR2 YYEEEE. V gave up 1 base and J gave up 0 bases, with 5 bases separating them. The CDR3 is 15 residues long. CDR3 in amino acids: CASSLFYSGANVLTF. The CDR3 nucleotides read TGTGCCAGCAGCTTGTTCTACTCTGGGGCCAACGTCCTGACTTTC.

This CDR3 reads CASTKDRANEQFF. CDR3 nucleotide sequence: TGTGCCAGCACTAAGGACAGGGCCAATGAGCAGTTCTTC. The chain combines TRBV12-3 or TRBV12-4 with TRBJ2-1, with 8 bases that match TRBD1. The CDR3 has 13 amino acids. V shed 7 bases, J shed 6 bases, and the junction held 5 bases outside the gene matches.

The chain employs TRBV9 and TRBJ1-1, with D maybe TRBD1 (6 bases). Trimming left V 3 bases short and J 0 bases short, with 9 bases between. Germline loops: CDR1 SGDLS, CDR2 YYNGEE. CDR3 length: 14 amino acids. The chain's CDR3 is CASSGGQLNTEAFF. The DNA of the CDR3 is TGTGCCAGCAGCGGGGGGCAGTTGAACACTGAAGCTTTCTTT.

This clone showed up just once. The chain employs TRBV4-3 and TRBJ2-3, with a weak D call TRBD2 (5 bases). Trimming pared 0 bases from V and 3 bases from J, leaving 10 bases between. Per germline, CDR1 LGHNA and CDR2 YSLEER. This CDR3 region has 15 residues. The CDR3 coding sequence is TGCGCCAGCAGCCAAGATTTCCCGGGGACAGATACGCAGTATTTT. Protein sequence: CASSQDFPGTDTQYF.

The chain joins TRBV2 to TRBJ2-3; perhaps TRBD2 as D (6 bases). CDR1 and CDR2 from the germline V gene are SNHLY and FYNNEI. Deletions cut 4 bases from V and 0 bases from J, with 20 bases between. The CDR3 extends over 18 amino acids. CDR3 residues: CASSANGGRGTSTDTQYF. The CDR3 DNA reads TGTGCCAGCAGTGCCAATGGGGGTCGGGGGACGAGCACAGATACGCAGTATTTT.

The gene calls are TRBV27 and TRBJ1-1; 9 bases agree with TRBD1. The V gene end was trimmed by 6 bases and the J gene end by 1 base; junction bases not matched to a gene: 0. This CDR3 comprises 13 residues. Per the germline V gene, CDR1 is MNHEY and CDR2 is SMNVEV (reference sequence). CDR3 coding DNA: TGTGCCAGCAGGGACAGGGGGAACACTGAAGCTTTCTTT. This sequence encodes CASRDRGNTEAFF.

The chain couples TRBV3-1 (or the pseudogene TRBV3-2) to TRBJ1-2; a possible D gene is TRBD1 (5 bases). CDR3 size: 13 residues. V shed 1 base and J shed 9 bases, with 12 bases lying between them. Germline V gene lookup returns CDR1 LGHDT and CDR2 YNNKEL (reference sequence). CDR3: CASSQVQGWSYTF. CDR3 DNA: TGTGCCAGCAGCCAAGTGCAGGGTTGGAGCTACACCTTC.

The chain uses TRBV24-1 and TRBJ2-3, with a possible D match to TRBD2 (7 bases). CDR3 length: 15 amino acids. V was shortened by 5 bases and J by 1 base, with 12 bases between the two germline ends. The germline V gene encodes CDR1 KGHDR and CDR2 SFDVKD. In nucleotides, the CDR3 is TGTGCCACCAGTGGTGACGGGGGGCGCACAGATACGCAGTATTTT. Protein product: CATSGDGGRTDTQYF.

This clone appeared once. The genes are TRBV7-3 and TRBJ1-5; no clear D. The germline CDR1 and CDR2 sequences are SGHTA and FQGTGA. This CDR3 has 13 residues. V gave up 0 bases and J gave up 4 bases, with 4 bases separating them. The CDR3 bases are TGTGCCAGCAGCTTAACCCGGAATCAGCCCCAGCATTTT. It specifies CASSLTRNQPQHF.

This chain connects TRBV5-1 to TRBJ1-6; 11 bases are a match to TRBD1. V lost 5 bases to trimming and J lost 8 bases; unmatched junction nucleotides: 6. Per the germline V gene, CDR1 is SGHRS and CDR2 is YFSETQ. This CDR3 is 15 amino acids long. The CDR3 loop reads CASRAGQGVHSPLHF. Here the CDR3 DNA reads TGCGCCAGCAGAGCGGGACAGGGGGTTCATTCACCCCTCCACTTT.

V is TRBV14 and J is TRBJ1-2; D remains unclear. The CDR3 sequence is 13 residues long. Germline CDR1 is SGHDN and CDR2 is FVKESK. With 4 bases removed from V and 2 bases from J, the gap between germline ends came to 8 bases. The CDR3 here is CASSPGKNYGYTF. CDR3 nucleotide sequence: TGTGCCAGCAGCCCGGGAAAGAACTATGGCTACACCTTC.

The chain joins TRBV19 to TRBJ2-7, with TRBD1 matching over 8 bases. The V gene's germline CDR1 is LNHDA and CDR2 SQIVND (reference sequence). Trimming cost V 1 base and J 6 bases; bases outside gene matches: 2. This CDR3 contains 13 residues. The CDR3 region has the DNA TGTGCCAGTAGTATAGGACAGGGGATCGAGCAGTACTTC. It is translated as CASSIGQGIEQYF.

V is TRBV9 and J is TRBJ1-3; maybe TRBD1 (5 bases). Germline V gene sequence: CDR1 SGDLS, CDR2 YYNGEE. This CDR3 region has 15 residues. The V end lost 4 bases, the J end lost 6 bases, and 17 bases lay between the germline ends. Here the CDR3 DNA reads TGTGCCAGCAGCTCAACTTTAGGACAAGAAAACACCATATATTTT. This sequence encodes CASSSTLGQENTIYF.

This clone was counted only a few times. This chain joins TRBV2 and TRBJ2-2, with D possibly TRBD2 on 6 matching bases. V lost 5 bases and J 0 bases, leaving 10 bases between the germline ends. Germline V gene lookup returns CDR1 SNHLY and CDR2 FYNNEI. The CDR3 has 15 amino acids. The CDR3 sequence: CASSPRTTNTGELFF. The CDR3 DNA follows: TGTGCCAGCAGTCCGCGGACTACGAACACCGGGGAGCTGTTTTTT.

The CDR3 region is CASSLGLAGGIRRDTQYF. As DNA, the CDR3 is TGTGCCAGCAGCTTGGGTCTAGCGGGGGGTATACGCAGAGATACGCAGTATTTT. The chain links TRBV5-6 to TRBJ2-3; 11 bases line up with TRBD2. CDR1 and CDR2 from the germline V gene are SGHDT and YYEEEE. The length of the CDR3 is 18 residues. V lost 0 bases to trimming and J lost 5 bases; unmatched junction nucleotides: 11. Based on the CDR3 plus reference TRBV5-6 and TRBJ2-3, the full variable domain is DAGVTQSPTHLIKTRGQQVTLRCSPKSGHDTVSWYQQALGQGPQFIFQYYEEEERQRGNFPDRFSGHQFPNYSSELNVNALLLGDSALYLCASSLGLAGGIRRDTQYFGPGTRLTVL.

The chain couples TRBV7-9 to TRBJ2-3, with TRBD1 matching 10 bases. Germline CDR1 SEHNR, CDR2 FQNEAQ (reference sequence). There are 16 residues in the CDR3. Trimming removed 3 bases from V and 0 bases from J; junction bases left unmatched: 3. CDR3 nucleotide sequence: TGTGCCAGCAGCTTTCGACAGGGGGCTAGCACAGATACGCAGTATTTT. Protein: CASSFRQGASTDTQYF. The full variable domain, its missing parts supplied by reference TRBV7-9 and TRBJ2-3, is DTGVSQNPRHKITKRGQNVTFRCDPISEHNRLYWYRQTLGQGPEFLTYFQNEAQLEKSRLLSDRFSAERPKGSFSTLEIQRTEQGDSAMYLCASSFRQGASTDTQYFGPGTRLTVL.

This CDR3 is CAWSVPGGLNTEAFF. The CDR3 DNA is TGTGCCTGGAGTGTACCAGGGGGCTTGAACACTGAAGCTTTCTTT. The V gene is TRBV30, the J gene TRBJ1-1, with 8 bases that match TRBD1. This CDR3 has 15 residues. The germline V gene encodes CDR1 GTSNPN and CDR2 SVGIG (reference sequence). V lost 0 bases to trimming and J lost 0 bases; unmatched junction nucleotides: 3.